This is a list of T cell receptor beta chains from one sample in a study of blood T cell repertoires in COVID-19. TCRdb keeps only in-frame clones here, not all; method: immunoSEQ multiplex PCR. The data contain about 300,000 clones, about 90% of them singletons. Source material: PBMCs or T cells enriched from blood (not recorded which). Source of these receptors: a woman in her twenties or thirties who had recovered from COVID-19. Both conserved end residues are part of each CDR3. Fields, in order: J gene, V gene, CDR3 protein.

>TRBJ2-1|TRBV14
CASSQELLRGSGQFF
>TRBJ2-2|TRBV9
CASSRTATGELFF
>TRBJ1-1|TRBV7-6
CASSLAGTGDSGAFF
>TRBJ1-1|TRBV19
CASRRDRVMNTEAFF
>TRBJ1-1|TRBV9
CASSVGQGRGTEAFF
>TRBJ1-1|TRBV6-1
CASSEAFDRVMNTEAFF
>TRBJ2-7|TRBV3-1/TRBV3-2
CASSQGTGPGEQYF
>TRBJ1-3|TRBV5-5
CASSLGAPNSGNTIYF
>TRBJ1-2|TRBV19
CASSIGQIYTF
>TRBJ2-7|TRBV9
CASSVATGLAIHEQYF
>TRBJ1-4|TRBV30
CAWSPGRNEKLFF
>TRBJ1-5|TRBV7-9
CASSRTDRGWDQPQHF
>TRBJ1-5|TRBV19
CASTQGVQPQHF
>TRBJ2-1|TRBV4-3
CASSQPGAHEQFF
>TRBJ1-1|TRBV9
CASSSQGVGSEAFF
>TRBJ1-1|TRBV30
CALESRGPYTEAFF
>TRBJ1-2|TRBV7-9
CASSVAGANYGYTF
>TRBJ2-3|TRBV5-1
CASSTTGLADTQYF
>TRBJ2-5|TRBV5-8
CASSLIQVQETQYF
>TRBJ2-5|TRBV4-3
CASSPGRGGETQYF
>TRBJ1-5|TRBV30
CAWRSKERFQPQHF
>TRBJ2-4|TRBV10-3
CAISDDRGPAKNIQYF
>TRBJ1-2|TRBV3-1/TRBV3-2
CASSQDLRVRGGYTF
>TRBJ1-6|TRBV19
CASSIPLWAGSNSPLHF
>TRBJ2-1|TRBV7-2
CASSLGGANYNEQFF
>TRBJ1-6|TRBV5-6
CASTYSGAYNSPLHF
>TRBJ1-2|TRBV9
CASSVARTQGVNGYTF
>TRBJ2-7|TRBV27
CASSLWAGARYEQYF
>TRBJ1-3|TRBV5-1
CASSWETGGSGNTIYF
>TRBJ1-2|TRBV5-1
CASSLVSAAPNYGYTF
>TRBJ1-6|TRBV19
CASSTGQYNSPLHF
>TRBJ1-2|TRBV18
CASSRGTGDGYTF
>TRBJ1-3|TRBV3-1/TRBV3-2
CASSRPGQGYTIYF
>TRBJ2-7|TRBV27
CAAARLSSYEQYF
>TRBJ1-1|TRBV6-5
CASSYDWGDTEAFF
>TRBJ2-1|TRBV5-1
CASSLRSGVGGFDEQFF
>TRBJ1-5|TRBV7-2
CASSRDRGSNQPQHF
>TRBJ1-1|TRBV3-1/TRBV3-2
CASSHPTRGAGSPEAFF
>TRBJ1-1|TRBV5-1
CASSSPEGNTEAFF
>TRBJ2-2|TRBV7-9
CASSTTSFGELFF
>TRBJ1-1|TRBV3-1/TRBV3-2
CASSQDRRAEAFF
>TRBJ1-6|TRBV2
CASHWTGGVSPLHF
>TRBJ2-1|TRBV6-6
CASSRPGLAGDNEQFF
>TRBJ2-7|TRBV19
CASSIGPPWESSYEQYF